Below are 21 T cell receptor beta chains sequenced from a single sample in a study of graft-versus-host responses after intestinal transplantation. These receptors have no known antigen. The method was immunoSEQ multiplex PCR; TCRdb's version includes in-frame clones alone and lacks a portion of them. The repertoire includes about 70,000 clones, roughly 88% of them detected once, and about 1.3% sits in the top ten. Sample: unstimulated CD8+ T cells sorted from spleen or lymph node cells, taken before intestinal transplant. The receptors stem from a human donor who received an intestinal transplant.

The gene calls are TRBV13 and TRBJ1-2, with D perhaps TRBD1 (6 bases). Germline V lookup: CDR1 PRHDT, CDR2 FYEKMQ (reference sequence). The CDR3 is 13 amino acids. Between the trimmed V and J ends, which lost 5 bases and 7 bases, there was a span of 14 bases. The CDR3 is CASSARGRVGYTF. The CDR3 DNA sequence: TGTGCCAGCAGCGCGCGGGGGCGGGTTGGCTACACCTTC.

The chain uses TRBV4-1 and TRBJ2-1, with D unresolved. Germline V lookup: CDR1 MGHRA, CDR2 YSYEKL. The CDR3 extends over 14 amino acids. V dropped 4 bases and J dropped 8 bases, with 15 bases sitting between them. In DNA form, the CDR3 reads TGCGCCAGCAGCCCCCTAATGAGTTTGGATGAGCAGTTCTTC. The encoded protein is CASSPLMSLDEQFF.

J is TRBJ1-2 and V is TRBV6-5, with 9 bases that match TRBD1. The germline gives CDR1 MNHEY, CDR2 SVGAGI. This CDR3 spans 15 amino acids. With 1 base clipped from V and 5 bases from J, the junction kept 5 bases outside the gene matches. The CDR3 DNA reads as TGTGCCAGCAGTTACTTGGGACAGGGCGGGTATGGCTACACCTTC. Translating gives CASSYLGQGGYGYTF.

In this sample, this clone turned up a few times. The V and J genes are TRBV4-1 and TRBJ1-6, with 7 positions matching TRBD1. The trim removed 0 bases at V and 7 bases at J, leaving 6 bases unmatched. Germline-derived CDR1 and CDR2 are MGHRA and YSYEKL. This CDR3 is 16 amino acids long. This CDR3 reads CASSQERGQLNSPLHF. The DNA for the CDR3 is TGCGCCAGCAGCCAAGAAAGGGGACAGCTAAATTCACCCCTCCACTTT.

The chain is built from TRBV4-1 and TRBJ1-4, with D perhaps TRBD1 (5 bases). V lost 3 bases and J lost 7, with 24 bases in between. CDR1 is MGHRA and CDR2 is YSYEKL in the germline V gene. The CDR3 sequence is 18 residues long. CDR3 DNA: TGCGCCAGCAGCCACCCAAAAAGCGGGGGTTTAATTGGTGAAAAACTGTTTTTT. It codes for CASSHPKSGGLIGEKLFF.

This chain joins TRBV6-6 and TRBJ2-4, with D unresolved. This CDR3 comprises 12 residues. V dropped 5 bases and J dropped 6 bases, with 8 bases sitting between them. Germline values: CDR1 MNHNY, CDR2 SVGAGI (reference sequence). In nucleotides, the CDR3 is TGTGCCAGCAGTGACATCAGAAACATTCAGTACTTC. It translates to CASSDIRNIQYF.

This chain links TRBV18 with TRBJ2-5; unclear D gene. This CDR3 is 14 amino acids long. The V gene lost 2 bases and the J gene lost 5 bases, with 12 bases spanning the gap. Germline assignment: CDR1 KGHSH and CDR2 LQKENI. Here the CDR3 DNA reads TGTGCCAGCTCACCAATCGGCGACACGGAGACCCAGTACTTC. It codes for CASSPIGDTETQYF.

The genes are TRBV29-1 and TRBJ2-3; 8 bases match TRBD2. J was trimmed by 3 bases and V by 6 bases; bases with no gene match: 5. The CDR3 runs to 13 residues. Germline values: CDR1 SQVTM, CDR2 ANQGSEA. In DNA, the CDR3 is TGCAGCGTGGCGGGAGGTTCGACAGATACGCAGTATTTT. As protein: CSVAGGSTDTQYF.

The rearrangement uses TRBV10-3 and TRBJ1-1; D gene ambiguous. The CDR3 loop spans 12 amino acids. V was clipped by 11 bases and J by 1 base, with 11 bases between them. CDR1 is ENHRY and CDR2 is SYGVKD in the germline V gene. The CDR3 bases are TGTGCCTCCTCGGCAGGGAACACTGAAGCTTTCTTT. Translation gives CASSAGNTEAFF.

The CDR3 DNA follows: TGTGCCAGCAGTTTAACAGGGGGCACTGAAGCTTTCTTT. The encoded protein is CASSLTGGTEAFF. The chain uses TRBV27 and TRBJ1-1; 8 positions agree with TRBD1. Germline trimming cut 2 bases from V and 4 bases from J; bases unmatched to any gene: 0. The V gene's germline CDR1 is MNHEY and CDR2 SMNVEV (reference sequence). The length of the CDR3 is 13 residues.

The CDR3 DNA reads as TGTGCCAGCAGCTCAACGCGCCTGTCGCCGAACACCGGGGAGCTGTTTTTT. This sequence encodes CASSSTRLSPNTGELFF. J is TRBJ2-2 and V is TRBV5-8, with D unclear. The germline V gene has CDR1 SGHTS and CDR2 YDEGEE. This CDR3 spans 17 amino acids. Trimming pared 3 bases from V and 0 bases from J, leaving 15 bases between.

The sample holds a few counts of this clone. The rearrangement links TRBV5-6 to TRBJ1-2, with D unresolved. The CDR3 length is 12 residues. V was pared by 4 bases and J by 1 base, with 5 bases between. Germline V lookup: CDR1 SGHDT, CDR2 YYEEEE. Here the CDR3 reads CASSAGNYGYTF. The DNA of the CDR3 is TGTGCCAGCAGCGCCGGTAACTATGGCTACACCTTC.

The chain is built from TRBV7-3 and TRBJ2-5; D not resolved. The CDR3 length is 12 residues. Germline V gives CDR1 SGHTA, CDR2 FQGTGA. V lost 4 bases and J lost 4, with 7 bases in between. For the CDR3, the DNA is TGTGCCAGCAGCTCCCCCGGAGAGACCCAGTACTTC. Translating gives CASSSPGETQYF.

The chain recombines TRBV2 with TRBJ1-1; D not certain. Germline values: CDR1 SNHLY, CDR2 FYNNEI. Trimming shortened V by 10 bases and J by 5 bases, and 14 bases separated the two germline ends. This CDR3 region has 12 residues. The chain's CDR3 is CATRHPSTEAFF. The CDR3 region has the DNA TGTGCCACCCGTCACCCTAGTACTGAAGCTTTCTTT. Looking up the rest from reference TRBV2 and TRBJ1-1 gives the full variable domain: EPEVTQTPSHQVTQMGQEVILRCVPISNHLYFYWYRQILGQKVEFLVSFYNNEISEKSEIFDDQFSVERPDGSNFTLKIRSTKLEDSAMYFCATRHPSTEAFFGQGTRLTVV.

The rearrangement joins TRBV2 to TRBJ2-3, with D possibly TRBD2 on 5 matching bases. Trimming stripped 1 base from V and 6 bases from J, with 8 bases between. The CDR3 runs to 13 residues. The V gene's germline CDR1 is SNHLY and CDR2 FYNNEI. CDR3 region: CASSEGLADTQYF. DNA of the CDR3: TGTGCCAGCAGTGAAGGGCTAGCTGATACGCAGTATTTT.

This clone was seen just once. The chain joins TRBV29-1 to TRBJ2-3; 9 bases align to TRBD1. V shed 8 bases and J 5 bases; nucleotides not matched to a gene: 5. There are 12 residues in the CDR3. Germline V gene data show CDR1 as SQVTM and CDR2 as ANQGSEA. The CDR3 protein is CSTRTGVDTQYF. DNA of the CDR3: TGCAGCACCCGGACAGGGGTAGATACGCAGTATTTT.

The CDR3 DNA reads as TGTGCCAGCAGTCCGACTAGCGGCACAGATACGCAGTATTTT. Residues: CASSPTSGTDTQYF. V is TRBV6-4 and J is TRBJ2-3, with TRBD2 identical over 8 bases. Germline V gene sequence: CDR1 MRHNA, CDR2 SNTAGT. This CDR3 region has 14 residues. V dropped 5 bases and J dropped 1; count of bases not matched to a gene: 2.

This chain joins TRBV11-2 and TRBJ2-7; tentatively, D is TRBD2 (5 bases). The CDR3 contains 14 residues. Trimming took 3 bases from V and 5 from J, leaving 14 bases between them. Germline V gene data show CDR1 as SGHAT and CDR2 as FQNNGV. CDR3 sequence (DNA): TGTGCCAGCAGCTTTGGGTCCCGGGAAGACGAGCAGTACTTC. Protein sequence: CASSFGSREDEQYF. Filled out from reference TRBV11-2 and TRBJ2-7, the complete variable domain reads EAGVAQSPRYKIIEKRQSVAFWCNPISGHATLYWYQQILGQGPKLLIQFQNNGVVDDSQLPKDRFSAERLKGVDSTLKIQPAKLEDSAVYLCASSFGSREDEQYFGPGTRLTVT.

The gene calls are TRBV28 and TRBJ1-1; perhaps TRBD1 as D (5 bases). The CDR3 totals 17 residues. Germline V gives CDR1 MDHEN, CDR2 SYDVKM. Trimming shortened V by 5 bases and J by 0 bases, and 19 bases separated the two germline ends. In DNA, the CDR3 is TGTGCCAGCAGTCTCCAGATATGGGGGGGGATGAACACTGAAGCTTTCTTT. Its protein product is CASSLQIWGGMNTEAFF.

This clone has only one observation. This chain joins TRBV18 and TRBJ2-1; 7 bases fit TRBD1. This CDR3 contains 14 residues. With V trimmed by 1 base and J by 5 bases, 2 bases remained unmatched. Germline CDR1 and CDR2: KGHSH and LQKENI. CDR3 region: CASSPLGTDNEQFF. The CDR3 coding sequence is TGTGCCAGCTCACCACTTGGGACAGACAATGAGCAGTTCTTC.

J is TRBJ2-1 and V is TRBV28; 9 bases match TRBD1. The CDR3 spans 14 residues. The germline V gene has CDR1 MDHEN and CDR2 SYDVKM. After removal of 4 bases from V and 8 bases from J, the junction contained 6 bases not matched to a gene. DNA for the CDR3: TGTGCCAGCAGTTGGACAGGGGTGTCGGATGAGCAGTTCTTC. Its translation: CASSWTGVSDEQFF.